The present entry profiles one TCR beta chain with its context. Its antigen target is currently unknown. No much larger clone is present one base from it, and per-base qualities are unavailable. The entry originates in a study of identifying expanded T cells in peripheral blood (dated by TCRdb to between 2019 and 2020). For the study in its entirety: Separate aliquots of the same genomic DNA pool were sequenced to produce technical replicates, and four replicates were compared in pairs.

The paper as a whole reports these results and caveats: In all healthy donors, the variance in clone template counts between samples taken two weeks apart rose significantly as total template count increased. The beta-binomial model significantly reduced the number of clones called differentially abundant and the false-positive rate across all healthy-donor time intervals. The binomial model flagged approximately 1.2 differentially abundant clones between technical replicates but around 15 over approximately 2 weeks and 18 to 20 over about four weeks. The authors expected that biological variance in healthy repertoires might rise further over much longer intervals, such as months to years.

TCRbeta CDR3 regions were profiled by bias-controlled multiplex PCR amplification of genomic DNA with the immunoSEQ Assay. The authors' analysis ran thus. The absolute abundance of each unique TCRbeta CDR3 region was quantified after sequences were collapsed and filtered. Differential abundance was assessed using a binomial (Fisher-equivalent) model and a beta-binomial model in which time-dependent variance fitted from healthy donors was added. Any clone with fewer than 5 combined templates was excluded, and a clone was called differentially abundant if its Benjamini-Hochberg FDR was below 0.01. Beta-binomial variance was modeled as a function of total template count across the two samples using the form v = (b*log(k)+a)^2. In its TCRdb copy, this immuneACCESS table keeps in-frame sequences only and misses some clones. Where compared with another copy, unresolved V genes explain less than half of these, and the others have no known cause. V and J calls and clone size are as listed in that table; D and trimming were resolved from the DNA. The sample has more than 85,000 clones on record, 88% of them singletons. Together, the top ten hold about 14% of the sample.

No immune events, such as infections, were documented for the healthy donors during the collection period. Blood repertoires from healthy donors were used as a training cohort for calibrating time-dependent variance in a beta-binomial model of differential abundance of T-cell clones. The training cohort comprised approximately ten healthy donors, 3 female and 7 male. An age range of roughly 25 to 65 years, with an average of 43 years, was recorded for the donors. Whole blood from each healthy donor was obtained from a commercial supplier and was collected at three time points roughly two weeks apart. For immunosequencing, genomic DNA was extracted from unsorted whole blood. V loses 3 bases, J loses 6 bases, and the germline ends lie 22 bases apart. The CDR3 sequence holds 16 residues, the cysteine and phenylalanine included. Only the CDR3 DNA stays, 48 bases, in frame from base 1. CDR1 and CDR2 are read off the germline V gene (reference sequence) as SGHNT and YYREEE.

Sequencing was done on a sample of blood. The sequence derives from a person between 18 and 70 years old in good health. In this chain, TRBV5-4 is recombined with TRBJ2-7; a tentative D call is TRBD1 (6 bases match). The nucleotide sequence reads TGTGCCAGCAGCTCACAAGGGGGTATTGGGTGGGTCGAGCAGTACTTC. Its protein is CASSSQGGIGWVEQYF.